The 10 T cell receptor beta chains listed next were all sequenced from one sample in a study of T cell changes during pregnancy in multiple sclerosis. Assay used: immunoSEQ multiplex PCR; TCRdb lists only in-frame clones, some missing. The data show 40,000 or so clones, with about 94% seen just once and 6.5% to 9.5% held by the top ten. Source: CD8+ T cells from peripheral blood mononuclear cells, taken in the third trimester of pregnancy. The origin of the receptors is a female donor with multiple sclerosis, enrolled in a pregnancy study.

J is TRBJ1-3 and V is TRBV6-1, with D possibly being TRBD1 (5 bases). CDR1 and CDR2 (germline): MNHNS, SASEGT. This CDR3 is built from 14 residues. V was pared by 3 bases and J by 5 bases, with 11 bases between. This CDR3 reads CASSEWQGRNTIYF. Here the CDR3 DNA reads TGTGCCAGCAGTGAGTGGCAGGGCAGAAACACCATATATTTT.

J is TRBJ2-7 and V is TRBV6-5; the D gene is possibly TRBD1 (5 bases). The CDR3 spans 13 residues. The germline V gene encodes CDR1 MNHEY and CDR2 SVGAGI. Trimming cost V 2 bases and J 7 bases, with 12 bases left between them. The CDR3 nucleotides are TGTGCCAGCAGTTACGGGGCACCATCGGAGCAGTACTTC. Its protein product is CASSYGAPSEQYF.

This clone was recorded only once. The genes are TRBV7-9 and TRBJ2-7, with D perhaps matching TRBD2 (6 bases). Per the germline V gene, CDR1 is SEHNR and CDR2 is FQNEAQ (reference sequence). CDR3 length: 14 residues. Trimming left V 4 bases short and J 4 bases short, with 14 bases between. CDR3 sequence reads: CASSSGGAKYEQYF. CDR3 coding DNA: TGTGCCAGCAGCTCCGGCGGGGCTAAGTACGAGCAGTACTTC.

The rearrangement links TRBV7-9 to TRBJ2-7; D not certain. The CDR3 totals 12 residues. Trimming shortened V by 4 bases and J by 3 bases, and 7 bases separated the two germline ends. The germline V gene has CDR1 SEHNR and CDR2 FQNEAQ (reference sequence). The CDR3 coding sequence is TGTGCCAGCAGCTCCCCGGGCTACGAGCAGTACTTC. As protein: CASSSPGYEQYF.

V is TRBV11-2 and J is TRBJ2-7, with D possibly being TRBD2 (6 bases). CDR1 SGHAT and CDR2 FQNNGV come from the germline V gene. V gave up 1 base and J gave up 4 bases, with 8 bases separating them. The CDR3 is 13 amino acids. The CDR3 region is CASSLGSGYEQYF. In DNA form, the CDR3 reads TGTGCCAGCAGCTTAGGTAGCGGATACGAGCAGTACTTC.

This chain uses TRBV5-4 with TRBJ2-7; 11 bases align to TRBD1. The CDR3 has 14 amino acids. Looked up from germline, CDR1 is SGHNT and CDR2 is YYREEE (reference sequence). Trimming at V came to 3 bases and at J to 2 bases, leaving 1 base not matched to a gene. The CDR3 region is CASSWGQGAYEQYF. The CDR3, as DNA: TGTGCCAGCAGCTGGGGACAGGGGGCCTACGAGCAGTACTTC. Full variable domain (outside the CDR3, taken from reference TRBV5-4 and TRBJ2-7): ETGVTQSPTHLIKTRGQQVTLRCSSQSGHNTVSWYQQALGQGPQFIFQYYREEENGRGNFPPRFSGLQFPNYSSELNVNALELDDSALYLCASSWGQGAYEQYFGPGTRLTVT.

This chain uses TRBV4-1 with TRBJ1-6; D gene unclear. CDR1 and CDR2 from the germline V gene are MGHRA and YSYEKL. The CDR3 totals 15 residues. Deletions cut 0 bases from V and 6 bases from J, with 9 bases between. The CDR3 DNA reads as TGCGCCAGCAGCCAAGAAGGAGGAGGTAATTCACCCCTCCACTTT. This translates into CASSQEGGGNSPLHF.

The chain has TRBV19 and TRBJ2-4; D is possibly TRBD2 (6 bases). The V end was cut by 8 bases, the J end by 10 bases, with 15 bases between. Per the germline V gene, CDR1 is LNHDA and CDR2 is SQIVND (reference sequence). There are 12 residues in the CDR3. The CDR3 DNA reads as TGTGCCAGTGGATGGACCGGGAGAATTCAGTACTTC. Its translation: CASGWTGRIQYF.

The chain combines TRBV10-3 with TRBJ2-7; 12 bases agree with TRBD1. Trimming removed 6 bases from V and 6 bases from J; junction bases left unmatched: 3. CDR3 length: 13 amino acids. The germline V gene encodes CDR1 ENHRY and CDR2 SYGVKD. This CDR3 is CAIRGQGALEQYF. The CDR3 DNA sequence: TGTGCCATCAGGGGACAGGGGGCTCTCGAGCAGTACTTC.

V usage is TRBV7-2 and J usage is TRBJ2-5; 9 nucleotides agree with TRBD2. The DNA end favors TRBJ2-7, so the J call may be wrong. CDR1 is SGHTA, CDR2 FQGNSA, per germline. CDR3 size: 14 residues. CDR3 in amino acids: CASSPGLASYEQYF. As DNA, the CDR3 is TGTGCCAGCAGCCCGGGACTAGCCTCCTACGAGCAGTACTTC.